This TCR beta chain was recovered during a study of blood T cell repertoires in COVID-19. The assay was immunoSEQ multiplex PCR, and TCRdb's table has in-frame clones only and misses some. The sample holds some 80,000 clones, just under 85% seen once. With V trimmed by 10 bases and J by 5 bases, 7 bases remained unmatched. CDR1 and CDR2 from the germline V gene are MNHEY and SVGAGI. The CDR3 runs to 14 residues. The origin of this receptor is an older man with active or convalescent COVID-19. This chain joins TRBV6-5 and TRBJ2-2; TRBD1 matches at 10 bases. Input material: peripheral blood. CDR3 region: CATEGQGRTGELFF. CDR3 DNA sequence: TGTGCCACCGAGGGACAGGGGCGTACCGGGGAGCTGTTTTTT.